The source of this T cell receptor (beta chain) is a study of shared clonotypes between healthy human individuals. For the study at large: With ages of 18 to 49, the donors were a couple of women and a few men. General study results and limits: Naive CD4 clonotypes were shared across several donors at 5% to 6%.

Only in-frame clones appear in the TCRdb table, and some are missing; sequencing was by immunoSEQ multiplex PCR. The sample records 2 million to 2.5 million clones, under 95% being singletons. Caucasian adults residing in Nashville, Tennessee made up all the donors. In regard to this clone: Its antigen is still unknown.

The germline V and J ends were trimmed by 4 bases and 0 bases, with 16 bases remaining between them. The CDR3 spans 17 residues. Germline-derived CDR1 and CDR2 are MGHDK and SYGVNS. V gene TRBV25-1 combines with J gene TRBJ1-3; D uncertain. The sequence came from a man aged 18 to 30 in good health. Some clones in this sample may be carry-over from other donors' samples. The sequenced material came from naive CD4+ T cells from PBMCs. The subset here: CD45RA+ positively selected. CDR3 DNA sequence: TGTGCCAGCAGTGCTCGTAACCAGGTCTCCTCTGGAAACACCATATATTTT. Its translation is CASSARNQVSSGNTIYF.